The 26 T cell receptor beta chains below come from one sample, sequenced in a study of blood T cell repertoires in COVID-19. Sequencing was performed with immunoSEQ multiplex PCR; in TCRdb, only in-frame clones are kept and a portion is missing. Among approximately 150,000 clones listed, roughly 93% were seen once. The sample taken for sequencing was peripheral blood. The origin of the receptors is a young man with COVID-19, enrolled during active disease.

The J gene is TRBJ1-1, the V gene TRBV2; TRBD1 might be the D (5 bases). The CDR3 is 12 amino acids. Trimming shortened V by 6 bases and J by 8 bases, and 13 bases separated the two germline ends. Germline V gene data show CDR1 as SNHLY and CDR2 as FYNNEI. The CDR3 nucleotides read TGTGCCAGCAGGGACATTCCGTCGGAAGCTTTCTTT. Its protein is CASRDIPSEAFF.

This clone was found a few times. V gene TRBV7-8 combines with J gene TRBJ2-1; D might be TRBD1 (5 bases). The ends were cut back, 0 bases at V and 4 bases at J, with 16 bases in the middle. This CDR3 comprises 17 residues. The germline V gene has CDR1 SGHVS and CDR2 FQNEAQ. The CDR3 sequence is CASSLARGRALYNEQFF. CDR3 bases: TGTGCCAGCAGCTTAGCGCGAGGCAGGGCTCTGTACAATGAGCAGTTCTTC.

V gene TRBV6-4 combines with J gene TRBJ2-1, with 10 bases matching TRBD1. Per germline, CDR1 MRHNA and CDR2 SNTAGT. The CDR3 is 15 amino acids. V was clipped by 3 bases and J by 7 bases; unmatched bases: 6. CDR3 DNA sequence: TGTGCCAGCAGTGAATGGACAGGGGGGCGGAATGAGCAGTTCTTC. Translated, it gives CASSEWTGGRNEQFF.

This clone was seen just once. The chain joins TRBV5-4 to TRBJ2-5, with D possibly being TRBD1 (6 bases). The CDR3 loop spans 15 amino acids. From germline, CDR1 is SGHNT and CDR2 YYREEE (reference sequence). With 0 bases removed from V and 0 bases from J, the gap between germline ends came to 9 bases. CDR3 sequence reads: CASSLGTANQETQYF. The CDR3 DNA is TGTGCCAGCAGCTTGGGGACAGCTAACCAAGAGACCCAGTACTTC. Filled out from reference TRBV5-4 and TRBJ2-5, the complete variable domain reads ETGVTQSPTHLIKTRGQQVTLRCSSQSGHNTVSWYQQALGQGPQFIFQYYREEENGRGNFPPRFSGLQFPNYSSELNVNALELDDSALYLCASSLGTANQETQYFGPGTRLLVL.

The rearrangement uses TRBV19 and TRBJ1-2, with a tentative D call TRBD1 (6 bases). The germline V gene has CDR1 LNHDA and CDR2 SQIVND (reference sequence). The CDR3 runs to 14 residues. The V end lost 4 bases, the J end lost 7 bases, and 16 bases lay between the germline ends. CDR3 coding DNA: TGTGCCAGTAGTAAGACCCCAGGGGTAGCTGGCTACACCTTC. Amino acids: CASSKTPGVAGYTF.

This chain uses TRBV15 with TRBJ2-3; TRBD1 agrees at 8 bases. Losses at the gene ends were 3 bases for V and 4 bases for J; bases not matched to a gene: 12. The CDR3 spans 17 residues. CDR1 is LNHNV, CDR2 YYDKDF, per germline (reference sequence). CDR3: CATSRGRPDRAPDTQYF. The CDR3 region has the DNA TGTGCCACCAGCAGGGGGCGTCCGGACAGGGCCCCAGATACGCAGTATTTT. Supplemented by reference TRBV15 and TRBJ2-3, the full variable domain reads DAMVIQNPRYQVTQFGKPVTLSCSQTLNHNVMYWYQQKSSQAPKLLFHYYDKDFNNEADTPDNFQSRRPNTSFCFLDIRSPGLGDTAMYLCATSRGRPDRAPDTQYFGPGTRLTVL.

The gene calls are TRBV7-6 and TRBJ1-3; TRBD1 is a possible D gene (5 bases). V lost 1 base and J 3 bases, leaving 13 bases between the germline ends. The CDR3 is 16 amino acids. Germline CDR1 reads SGHVS; CDR2 reads FNYEAQ. The CDR3 protein is CASSLEGRAYGNTIYF. The CDR3 DNA is TGTGCCAGCAGCTTAGAGGGCAGGGCCTATGGAAACACCATATATTTT.

The V gene is TRBV4-1, the J gene TRBJ1-3; D unclear. The germline CDR1 and CDR2 sequences are MGHRA and YSYEKL. Trimming left V 1 base short and J 0 bases short, with 16 bases between. The CDR3 extends over 18 amino acids. The CDR3 DNA reads TGCGCCAGCAGCCAAGTCGATTTGATAGTGTACTCTGGAAACACCATATATTTT. Amino acid sequence: CASSQVDLIVYSGNTIYF.

The V gene is TRBV2, the J gene TRBJ1-2; TRBD1 might be the D (6 bases). The germline V gene has CDR1 SNHLY and CDR2 FYNNEI. Trimming stripped 11 bases from V and 0 bases from J, with 22 bases between. CDR3 length: 16 residues. The CDR3, as DNA: TGTGCCCCTAAGGGGGTGGAAACATTAGCTAACTATGGCTACACCTTC. This translates into CAPKGVETLANYGYTF.

The CDR3 sequence is CASSSTMSSYNEQFF. In DNA, the CDR3 is TGTGCCAGCAGCTCGACTATGAGCTCCTACAATGAGCAGTTCTTC. The rearrangement joins TRBV7-6 to TRBJ2-1, with a weak D call TRBD2 (5 bases). Germline V gene sequence: CDR1 SGHVS, CDR2 FNYEAQ. V shed 4 bases and J shed 0 bases, with 10 bases lying between them. This CDR3 has 15 amino acids.

The chain employs TRBV11-3 and TRBJ2-2; D is perhaps TRBD1 (6 bases). The CDR3 runs to 13 residues. Trimming removed 8 bases from V and 4 bases from J, with 11 bases in between. Germline V gene data show CDR1 as SGHNT and CDR2 as YENEEA. CDR3: CASGHRVTGELFF. The DNA of the CDR3 is TGTGCCAGCGGGCACAGGGTCACCGGGGAGCTGTTTTTT.

The sample holds a few counts of this clone. The rearrangement joins TRBV28 to TRBJ2-1, with D perhaps TRBD2 (6 bases). Germline CDR1 reads MDHEN; CDR2 reads SYDVKM. V lost 2 bases to trimming and J lost 6 bases, with 14 bases between them. CDR3 length: 15 amino acids. CDR3 nucleotides: TGTGCCAGCAGTTTACGGCAGGGACTTCGCAATGAGCAGTTCTTC. Residues: CASSLRQGLRNEQFF.

J is TRBJ2-7 and V is TRBV24-1, with 9 bases that match TRBD1. Per the germline V gene, CDR1 is KGHDR and CDR2 is SFDVKD. The trim removed 4 bases at V and 1 base at J, leaving 4 bases unmatched. This CDR3 spans 15 amino acids. The CDR3 DNA follows: TGTGCCACCAGTGACCTGGACAGGGGATCCTACGAGCAGTACTTC. Amino acid sequence: CATSDLDRGSYEQYF.

This clone was detected a few times. This chain links TRBV19 with TRBJ1-5; 8 bases match TRBD1. V lost 6 bases, J lost 3 bases, and 7 bases stayed unmatched. The CDR3 consists of 15 residues. Looked up from germline, CDR1 is LNHDA and CDR2 is SQIVND (reference sequence). The CDR3 is CASSHGTGLNQPQHF. The CDR3 bases are TGTGCCAGTAGCCACGGGACAGGACTCAATCAGCCCCAGCATTTT.

V gene TRBV10-1 combines with J gene TRBJ2-1, with a weak D call TRBD2 (5 bases). Trimming pared 2 bases from V and 6 bases from J, leaving 14 bases between. The germline gives CDR1 WNHNN, CDR2 SYGVQD (reference sequence). This CDR3 has 15 amino acids. As DNA, the CDR3 is TGCGCCAGCAGTGAGACTATTCGGGGAGCCAATGAGCAGTTCTTC. Residues: CASSETIRGANEQFF.

The gene calls are TRBV10-3 and TRBJ2-1; 10 bases are a match to TRBD2. Germline V CDR1 and CDR2: ENHRY, SYGVKD. Trimming removed 4 bases from V and 7 bases from J; junction bases left unmatched: 10. The CDR3 covers 16 residues. Here the CDR3 reads CAISVKREGLGNEQFF. In DNA, the CDR3 is TGTGCCATCAGTGTAAAGCGGGAGGGATTAGGAAATGAGCAGTTCTTC.

V is TRBV27 and J is TRBJ1-5, with 10 positions matching TRBD1. V lost 5 bases to trimming and J lost 2 bases; unmatched junction nucleotides: 9. The CDR3 is made up of 17 amino acids. Germline values: CDR1 MNHEY, CDR2 SMNVEV (reference sequence). The CDR3 spells CASSPRQGARGNQPQHF. The CDR3 bases are TGTGCCAGCAGTCCAAGACAGGGGGCAAGAGGCAATCAGCCCCAGCATTTT.

The chain employs TRBV4-1 and TRBJ1-3; no reliable D call. Deletions cut 2 bases from V and 4 bases from J, with 12 bases between. From germline, CDR1 is MGHRA and CDR2 YSYEKL. There are 15 residues in the CDR3. The DNA of the CDR3 is TGCGCCAGCAGCCAACTTCAGGTCTCCGGAAACACCATATATTTT. It translates to CASSQLQVSGNTIYF.

The gene calls are TRBV5-1 and TRBJ1-5; no firm D call. Germline CDR1 and CDR2: SGHRS and YFSETQ. The CDR3 sequence is 14 residues long. The V end lost 0 bases, the J end lost 4 bases, and 8 bases lay between the germline ends. The CDR3 coding sequence is TGCGCCAGCAGCTTGGTTGGGGAGAATCAGCCCCAGCATTTT. The encoded protein is CASSLVGENQPQHF. Variable domain in full (rest from reference TRBV5-1 and TRBJ1-5): KAGVTQTPRYLIKTRGQQVTLSCSPISGHRSVSWYQQTPGQGLQFLFEYFSETQRNKGNFPGRFSGRQFSNSRSEMNVSTLELGDSALYLCASSLVGENQPQHFGDGTRLSIL.

The chain couples TRBV5-4 to TRBJ2-7, with D possibly TRBD1 on 5 matching bases. The CDR3 covers 13 residues. CDR1 is SGHNT and CDR2 is YYREEE in the germline V gene (reference sequence). Trimming took off 4 bases at V and 3 bases at J, with 11 bases between the two ends. The CDR3, as DNA: TGTGCCAGCAGCCCTGACCAGGGCTACGAGCAGTACTTC. This encodes CASSPDQGYEQYF.

This clone appeared a single time. Germline is not matched at one junction end, which may reflect a read error. The chain couples TRBV7-2 to TRBJ1-4; no reliable D call. CDR1 and CDR2 from the germline V gene are SGHTA and FQGNSA. The CDR3 extends over 14 amino acids. The CDR3 nucleotides read TGTGCCAGCAGCTTAGGTCCCTTTAATGAAAAACTGCTTTTT. Encoded protein: CASSLGPFNEKLLF.

The chain combines TRBV10-3 with TRBJ2-7; D is uncertain. The CDR3 loop spans 13 amino acids. CDR1 is ENHRY, CDR2 SYGVKD, per germline. Trimming removed 0 bases at V and 5 bases at J, with 8 bases between. The CDR3 protein is CAISESMRNEQYF. In nucleotides, the CDR3 is TGTGCCATCAGTGAGTCGATGAGGAACGAGCAGTACTTC.

The chain uses TRBV7-2 and TRBJ2-6; D is unresolved. V lost 4 bases and J lost 0, with 7 bases in between. Germline CDR1 SGHTA, CDR2 FQGNSA. This CDR3 contains 15 residues. The CDR3 DNA reads as TGTGCCAGCAGCTCCCGTAGCTCTGGGGCCAACGTCCTGACTTTC. It codes for CASSSRSSGANVLTF.

The chain carries TRBV7-6 and TRBJ2-1; 10 nucleotides align to TRBD2. Germline lookup yields CDR1 SGHVS and CDR2 FNYEAQ. The CDR3 covers 17 residues. J was trimmed by 4 bases and V by 5 bases; bases with no gene match: 11. In DNA form, the CDR3 reads TGTGCCAGCAGCCCTAACCTACTAGCGGGACCGTACAATGAGCAGTTCTTC. Translation: CASSPNLLAGPYNEQFF. Based on the CDR3 plus reference TRBV7-6 and TRBJ2-1, the full variable domain is GAGVSQSPRYKVTKRGQDVALRCDPISGHVSLYWYRQALGQGPEFLTYFNYEAQQDKSGLPNDRFSAERPEGSISTLTIQRTEQRDSAMYRCASSPNLLAGPYNEQFFGPGTRLTVL.

The chain recombines TRBV27 with TRBJ2-3, with TRBD1 identical over 8 bases. V trimming: 5 bases; J trimming: 0 bases; junction bases outside the gene matches: 4. The CDR3 loop spans 15 amino acids. Per the germline V gene, CDR1 is MNHEY and CDR2 is SMNVEV (reference sequence). CDR3 coding DNA: TGTGCCAGCAGTGTGGACAGGGCTAGCACAGATACGCAGTATTTT. This translates into CASSVDRASTDTQYF.

This sequence joins TRBV5-6 and TRBJ1-2, with unresolved D. V was clipped by 0 bases and J by 5 bases, with 11 bases between them. From germline, CDR1 is SGHDT and CDR2 YYEEEE. CDR3 length: 14 amino acids. CDR3 DNA sequence: TGTGCCAGCAGCTTGGACCGGTATTTGTATGGCTACACCTTC. It is translated as CASSLDRYLYGYTF.